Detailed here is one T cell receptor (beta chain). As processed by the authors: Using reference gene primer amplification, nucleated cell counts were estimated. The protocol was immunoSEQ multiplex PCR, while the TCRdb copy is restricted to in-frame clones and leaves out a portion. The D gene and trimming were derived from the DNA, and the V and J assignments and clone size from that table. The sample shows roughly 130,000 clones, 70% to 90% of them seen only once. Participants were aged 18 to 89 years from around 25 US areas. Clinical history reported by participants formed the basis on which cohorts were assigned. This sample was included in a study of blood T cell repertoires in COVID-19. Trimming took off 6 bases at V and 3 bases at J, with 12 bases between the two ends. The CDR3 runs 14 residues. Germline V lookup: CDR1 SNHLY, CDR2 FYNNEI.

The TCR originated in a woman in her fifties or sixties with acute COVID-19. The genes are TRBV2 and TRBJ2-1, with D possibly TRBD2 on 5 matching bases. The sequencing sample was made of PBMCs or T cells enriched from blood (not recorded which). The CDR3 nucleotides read TGTGCCAGCAGCGTGACTATTCTCTACAATGAGCAGTTCTTC. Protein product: CASSVTILYNEQFF.